The rows below give T cell receptor beta chains drawn from one sample of a study of cytomegalovirus exposure and HLA in healthy donors. The table came from immunoSEQ multiplex PCR; TCRdb's copy has only in-frame clones and leaves some out. The sample consists of more than 95,000 clones, about 80% of them appearing once. The source material was PBMCs. These receptors were collected from a man aged 30 to 39 in good health and CMV-seronegative. The CDR3 runs from the conserved cysteine through the conserved F or W. D genes are given only for firm matches. The size of a clone is reported for some rows only, either as once, few or many, or as a class for expanded clones.

TRBV15	TRBD1	-	TRBJ1-1	CATSRIPGQGPFF	TGTGCCACCAGCCGAATACCGGGACAGGGGCCTTTCTTT
TRBV28	TRBD2	-	TRBJ2-7	CASKNPGLAGGEQYF	TGTGCCAGCAAAAACCCGGGACTAGCGGGAGGTGAGCAGTACTTC
TRBV9	-	-	TRBJ1-1	CASSGKVRDTEAFF	TGTGCCAGCAGCGGGAAGGTGAGGGACACTGAAGCTTTCTTT
TRBV7-9	-	once	TRBJ1-1	CASSRDTEAFF	TGTGCCAGCAGCCGGGACACTGAAGCTTTCTTT
TRBV5-1	TRBD1	-	TRBJ1-5	CASSPGQPDQPQHF	TGCGCCAGCAGCCCGGGACAGCCAGATCAGCCCCAGCATTTT
TRBV7-9	TRBD1	-	TRBJ1-2	CASSLGQGNYGYTF	TGTGCCAGCAGCTTGGGACAGGGGAACTATGGCTACACCTTC
TRBV2	-	-	TRBJ1-1	CASRPTQNTEAFF	TGTGCCAGCAGGCCGACTCAGAACACTGAAGCTTTCTTT
TRBV27	TRBD1	-	TRBJ1-1	CASSLLTGGKNTEAFF	TGTGCCAGCAGTTTACTGACAGGGGGAAAGAACACTGAAGCTTTCTTT
TRBV29-1	TRBD1	once	TRBJ1-1	CSVASGQGLAEAFF	TGCAGCGTTGCTTCGGGACAGGGGCTGGCTGAAGCTTTCTTT
TRBV5-1	TRBD1	once	TRBJ2-1	CASSPGQGNEQFF	TGCGCCAGCAGCCCGGGACAGGGCAATGAGCAGTTCTTC
TRBV6-1	-	-	TRBJ2-5	CASSPMWGPQETQYF	TGTGCCAGCAGTCCGATGTGGGGGCCACAAGAGACCCAGTACTTC
TRBV6-1	TRBD2	-	TRBJ2-7	CASSEGGTSGSYEQYF	TGTGCCAGCAGTGAAGGTGGGACTAGCGGTTCCTACGAGCAGTACTTC
TRBV30	TRBD1	-	TRBJ2-1	CACQNRGTYNEQFF	TGTGCCTGCCAAAACAGGGGGACCTACAATGAGCAGTTCTTC
TRBV7-8	TRBD2	-	TRBJ2-7	CASSRDYHYYEQYF	TGTGCCAGCAGCCGGGACTACCACTACTACGAGCAGTACTTC
TRBV30	-	-	TRBJ2-3	CAWSVLTDTQYF	TGTGCCTGGAGTGTACTAACAGATACGCAGTATTTT
TRBV27	-	-	TRBJ2-7	CASSPKSGTAVNGQYF	TGTGCCAGCAGTCCAAAGTCAGGGACTGCCGTAAATGGGCAGTACTTC
TRBV7-8	TRBD1	-	TRBJ1-6	CASRPDRGKSNSPLHF	TGTGCCAGCAGACCTGACAGGGGCAAAAGTAATTCACCCCTCCACTTT
TRBV30	-	-	TRBJ1-2	CAWSPLTGYSGYGYTF	TGTGCCTGGAGTCCACTAACAGGGTATTCGGGGTATGGCTACACCTTC